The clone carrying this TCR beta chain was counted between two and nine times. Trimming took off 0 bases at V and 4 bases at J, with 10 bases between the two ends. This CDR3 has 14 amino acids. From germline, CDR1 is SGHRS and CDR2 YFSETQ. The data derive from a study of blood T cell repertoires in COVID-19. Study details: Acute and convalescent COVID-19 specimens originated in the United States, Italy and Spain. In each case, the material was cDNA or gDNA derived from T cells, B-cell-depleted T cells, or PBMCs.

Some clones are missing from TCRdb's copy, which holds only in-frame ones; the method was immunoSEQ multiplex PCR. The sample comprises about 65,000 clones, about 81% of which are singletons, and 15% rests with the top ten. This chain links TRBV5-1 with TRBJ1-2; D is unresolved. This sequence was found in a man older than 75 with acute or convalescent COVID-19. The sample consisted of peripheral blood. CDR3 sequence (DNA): TGCGCCAGCAGCTTGGTCTTGTCGTCCTATGGCTACACCTTC. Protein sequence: CASSLVLSSYGYTF.